A single sample gave rise to the 9 T cell receptor beta chains below, sequenced in a study of blood T cell repertoires in COVID-19. TCRdb keeps only in-frame clones here, not all; method: immunoSEQ multiplex PCR. The table records some 100,000 clones, 92% of them present only once. Sequenced sample: peripheral blood. The receptor set was obtained from a woman aged 55 to 70 with active COVID-19.

The V and J genes are TRBV27 and TRBJ2-7; perhaps TRBD2 as D (5 bases). V was clipped by 5 bases and J by 5 bases, with 13 bases between them. CDR1 and CDR2 (germline): MNHEY, SMNVEV (reference sequence). The CDR3 runs 13 residues. Here the CDR3 DNA reads TGTGCCAGCAGTCCGGCCGAGGGAGACGAGCAGTACTTC. Protein product: CASSPAEGDEQYF.

The genes are TRBV27 and TRBJ2-7, with 7 bases aligning to TRBD2. After removal of 6 bases from V and 5 bases from J, the junction contained 10 bases not matched to a gene. The germline V gene encodes CDR1 MNHEY and CDR2 SMNVEV (reference sequence). CDR3 length: 14 residues. The CDR3 loop is CASRRQGGLDEQYF. The DNA of the CDR3 is TGTGCCAGCAGGAGGCAGGGAGGGTTGGACGAGCAGTACTTC.

The chain carries TRBV5-1 and TRBJ1-5, with TRBD1 identical over 7 bases. After removal of 4 bases from V and 4 bases from J, the junction contained 11 bases not matched to a gene. CDR1 and CDR2 from the germline V gene are SGHRS and YFSETQ. The CDR3 spans 16 residues. The CDR3: CASSLGRDRANQPQHF. In nucleotides, the CDR3 is TGCGCCAGCAGCCTAGGCCGAGACAGGGCGAATCAGCCCCAGCATTTT.

The rearrangement links TRBV28 to TRBJ1-6; possible D gene TRBD1, 6 bases. The germline V and J ends were trimmed by 5 bases and 17 bases, with 13 bases remaining between them. The germline gives CDR1 MDHEN, CDR2 SYDVKM. The CDR3 extends over 11 amino acids. The CDR3 protein is CASSTQGRVHF. CDR3 sequence (DNA): TGTGCCAGCAGTACCCAGGGGCGCGTCCACTTT.

This rearrangement joins TRBV18 to TRBJ2-2; the match to TRBD2 covers 12 bases. Losses at the gene ends were 3 bases for V and 1 base for J; bases not matched to a gene: 3. The germline V gene has CDR1 KGHSH and CDR2 LQKENI. There are 17 residues in the CDR3. The CDR3 here is CASSPTSGSGNTGELFF. The CDR3 bases are TGTGCCAGCTCACCGACTAGCGGGAGTGGGAACACCGGGGAGCTGTTTTTT.

This chain uses TRBV5-5 with TRBJ1-1, with 9 positions matching TRBD1. Losses at the gene ends were 5 bases for V and 1 base for J; bases not matched to a gene: 6. This CDR3 contains 15 residues. Germline-derived CDR1 and CDR2 are SGHKS and YYEKEE (reference sequence). This CDR3 is CASSFLTGGNTEAFF. The DNA of the CDR3 is TGTGCCAGCAGTTTTTTGACAGGGGGGAACACTGAAGCTTTCTTT.

This sequence joins TRBV28 and TRBJ1-5, with 8 bases identical to TRBD1. Germline loops: CDR1 MDHEN, CDR2 SYDVKM. The CDR3 consists of 14 residues. The V gene end was trimmed by 4 bases and the J gene end by 6 bases; junction bases not matched to a gene: 5. The DNA for the CDR3 is TGTGCCAGCAGTTCCCCAGGGGGCGGTCAGCCCCAGCATTTT. Protein product: CASSSPGGGQPQHF.

CDR3 DNA sequence: TGTGCCAGCAGCTTAGTGGGGGCCGGGGCCAACGTCCTGACTTTC. Amino acids: CASSLVGAGANVLTF. The gene calls are TRBV5-4 and TRBJ2-6; maybe TRBD1 (6 bases). V was cut by 2 bases and J by 4 bases, with 10 bases left in between. The CDR3 runs 15 residues. The germline CDR1 and CDR2 sequences are SGHNT and YYREEE (reference sequence).

The genes are TRBV5-1 and TRBJ2-4; D might be TRBD2 (6 bases). Trimming took 4 bases from V and 13 from J, leaving 18 bases between them. Germline V gene lookup returns CDR1 SGHRS and CDR2 YFSETQ. The CDR3 runs to 13 residues. The CDR3 region is CASSPEGISKQYF. Written as DNA, the CDR3 is TGCGCCAGCAGCCCGGAGGGGATTTCGAAACAGTACTTC.